The 22 T cell receptor beta chains listed next were all sequenced from one sample in a study of spatial heterogeneity in lung cancer. Time point defined: sample taken at primary tumor resection. Researchers sequenced whole RNA taken from tumor, nontumor lung or frozen PBMC without sorting. Each CDR3 protein is one row after TCRdb ran MiXCR on the 5' RACE reads. The data contain roughly 46,000 distinct CDR3 sequences, approximately 12% of them seen just once; the ten biggest clones take up around 39%. Sequencing was performed on PBMCs, taken at surgery. These receptors all come from a female donor with early-stage non-small cell lung cancer.

This clonotype has only a few counts. V usage is TRBV10-2 and J usage is TRBJ2-1; D uncertain. The CDR3 runs to 13 residues. Germline loops: CDR1 WSHSY, CDR2 SAAADI. With 2 bases removed from V and 7 bases from J, the gap between germline ends came to 9 bases. The CDR3 coding sequence is TGCGCCAGCAGTGAGATAACGCCGAATGAGCAGTTCTTC. This encodes CASSEITPNEQFF.

The V call is TRBV6-1, the J call TRBJ1-2; D not resolved. Germline CDR1 is MNHNS and CDR2 is SASEGT. There are 16 residues in the CDR3. Trimming left V 6 bases short and J 5 bases short, with 22 bases between. The DNA for the CDR3 is TGTGCCAGCAGCCAGTCGGCACTCCGGGAAGGGTATGGCTACACCTTC. Translating it yields CASSQSALREGYGYTF.

The genes are TRBV6-5 and TRBJ2-7; D unclear. V lost 0 bases and J lost 3, with 9 bases in between. Per germline, CDR1 MNHEY and CDR2 SVGAGI. The CDR3 covers 14 residues. CDR3 nucleotide sequence: TGTGCCAGCAGTTACTCGGCCCTCCTCTACGAGCAGTACTTC. Amino acid sequence: CASSYSALLYEQYF.

The table lists this clonotype with a few counts. A junction end diverges from the germline sequence, so it may reflect a read error. The genes are TRBV7-9 and TRBJ2-5, with 10 bases lining up with TRBD2. The CDR3 contains 15 residues. CDR1 is SEHNR and CDR2 is FQNEAQ in the germline V gene (reference sequence). The DNA for the CDR3 is TGTGCCAGCAGCGTAGCGGGGGGACTACAAGAGACCCAGTACTTC. Its protein is CASSVAGGLQETQYF.

This clonotype was recorded a few times. The chain joins TRBV9 to TRBJ1-2; D remains ambiguous. Germline loops: CDR1 SGDLS, CDR2 YYNGEE. The CDR3 consists of 15 residues. The V and J ends lost 3 bases and 0 bases respectively, with 12 bases between them. CDR3 amino acids: CASSAASAANYGYTF. The DNA for the CDR3 is TGTGCCAGCAGCGCTGCCTCAGCAGCTAACTATGGCTACACCTTC.

The V gene is TRBV20-1, the J gene TRBJ2-7; D gene uncertain. This CDR3 region has 14 residues. Per the germline V gene, CDR1 is DFQATT and CDR2 is SNEGSKA (reference sequence). V was trimmed by 3 bases and J by 0 bases, leaving 12 bases between them. The CDR3 DNA sequence: TGCAGTGCTAGGCCCGTGAAGAGCTCCTACGAGCAGTACTTC. Translation: CSARPVKSSYEQYF.

The gene calls are TRBV18 and TRBJ1-6; a weak D match, TRBD1 (6 bases). Germline CDR1 KGHSH, CDR2 LQKENI. The CDR3 length is 15 residues. V was trimmed by 3 bases and J by 6 bases, leaving 12 bases between them. CDR3 sequence reads: CASSPTGWGNSPLHF. The CDR3 region has the DNA TGTGCCAGCTCACCCACAGGGTGGGGTAATTCACCCCTCCACTTT.

This clonotype has more than one count but fewer than ten. The genes are TRBV6-2 or TRBV6-3 and TRBJ1-1, with unresolved D. Germline CDR1 and CDR2: MNHEY and SVGEGT. V shed 10 bases and J shed 0 bases, with 15 bases lying between them. CDR3 length: 14 residues. In DNA, the CDR3 is TGTGCCACCTCGACTTGGGCCTTGAACACTGAAGCTTTCTTT. This gives the protein CATSTWALNTEAFF.

As for this clonotype: Since a much larger clone is just one base distant, this may be a read error. The rearrangement links TRBV2 to TRBJ1-5; D is uncertain. CDR1 and CDR2 from the germline V gene are SNHLY and FYNNEI. The CDR3 extends over 14 amino acids. DNA for the CDR3: TGTGCCAGCAGTGAAGGAAGTGGGGTTCAGCCCCAGAATTTT. Translating gives CASSEGSGVQPQNF. Full variable domain (outside the CDR3, taken from reference TRBV2 and TRBJ1-5): EPEVTQTPSHQVTQMGQEVILRCVPISNHLYFYWYRQILGQKVEFLVSFYNNEISEKSEIFDDQFSVERPDGSNFTLKIRSTKLEDSAMYFCASSEGSGVQPQNFGDGTRLSIL.

V gene TRBV12-3 or TRBV12-4 combines with J gene TRBJ2-7; 11 bases are shared with TRBD2. J was trimmed by 2 bases and V by 6 bases; bases with no gene match: 3. This CDR3 region has 14 residues. CDR3 region: CASRLAGVTYEQYF. Here the CDR3 DNA reads TGTGCCAGCAGACTAGCGGGGGTAACCTACGAGCAGTACTTC.

This clonotype was detected many times. The V gene is TRBV20-1, the J gene TRBJ1-1, with a possible D match to TRBD1 (5 bases). Trimming removed 2 bases from V and 5 bases from J, with 12 bases in between. CDR1 and CDR2 (germline): DFQATT, SNEGSKA (reference sequence). The CDR3 is 13 residues long. The CDR3 sequence: CSARSRGVTEAFF. CDR3 nucleotide sequence: TGCAGTGCTAGAAGTAGGGGAGTGACTGAAGCTTTCTTT.

In this sample, this clonotype turned up a few times. The genes are TRBV12-3 or TRBV12-4 and TRBJ2-3; 12 bases match TRBD2. This CDR3 has 15 residues. The trim removed 7 bases at V and 4 bases at J, leaving 6 bases unmatched. The CDR3 is CASTPSGGAPDTQYF. The DNA of the CDR3 is TGTGCCAGCACCCCTAGCGGGGGGGCCCCAGATACGCAGTATTTT.

The rearrangement joins TRBV3-1 to TRBJ1-3, with D unclear. Trimming cost V 3 bases and J 4 bases, with 16 bases left between them. This CDR3 has 16 amino acids. Germline values: CDR1 LGHDT, CDR2 YNNKEL (reference sequence). The CDR3, as DNA: TGTGCCAGCAGCCAGAACCCCGGCGGACGAGGAAACACCATATATTTT. It codes for CASSQNPGGRGNTIYF.

J is TRBJ1-4 and V is TRBV2; D is undetermined. This CDR3 is built from 14 residues. V gave up 2 bases and J gave up 0 bases, with 4 bases separating them. CDR1 and CDR2 (germline): SNHLY, FYNNEI. CDR3 nucleotide sequence: TGTGCCAGCAGTGAATGGGCAACTAATGAAAAACTGTTTTTT. Its translation: CASSEWATNEKLFF.

Ten or more counts support this clonotype. This chain uses TRBV20-1 with TRBJ1-2; D not resolved. The CDR3 extends over 12 amino acids. V gave up 6 bases and J gave up 2 bases, with 10 bases separating them. The germline V gene has CDR1 DFQATT and CDR2 SNEGSKA (reference sequence). The CDR3 spells CSAWTVNYGYTF. The CDR3 region has the DNA TGCAGTGCCTGGACGGTGAACTATGGCTACACCTTC.

This clonotype was counted between two and nine times. The chain recombines TRBV5-1 with TRBJ1-4, with D maybe TRBD1 (5 bases). The CDR3 extends over 15 amino acids. Germline assignment: CDR1 SGHRS and CDR2 YFSETQ. V was trimmed by 4 bases and J by 7 bases, leaving 17 bases between them. For the CDR3, the DNA is TGCGCCAGCAGCCCCGGAGCGGGGGTAACTGAAAAACTGTTTTTT. Its translation is CASSPGAGVTEKLFF. Drawing the rest from reference TRBV5-1 and TRBJ1-4, the complete variable domain is KAGVTQTPRYLIKTRGQQVTLSCSPISGHRSVSWYQQTPGQGLQFLFEYFSETQRNKGNFPGRFSGRQFSNSRSEMNVSTLELGDSALYLCASSPGAGVTEKLFFGSGTQLSVL.

This clonotype showed up just a few times. The rearrangement links TRBV20-1 to TRBJ1-2; a weak D match, TRBD1 (5 bases). Germline lookup yields CDR1 DFQATT and CDR2 SNEGSKA (reference sequence). V was clipped by 6 bases and J by 5 bases, with 16 bases between them. This CDR3 contains 13 residues. DNA for the CDR3: TGCAGTGCCCGACCGGGGGGAGGGTATGGCTACACCTTC. Protein sequence: CSARPGGGYGYTF.

This chain uses TRBV11-1 with TRBJ1-2, with D perhaps matching TRBD1 (5 bases). Germline CDR1 and CDR2: SGHAT and FQDESV (reference sequence). The CDR3 runs to 13 residues. V was cut by 3 bases and J by 13 bases, with 18 bases left in between. The CDR3 sequence: CASSLGRSKGPTF. CDR3 coding DNA: TGTGCCAGCAGCTTGGGCCGGAGTAAGGGGCCCACCTTC. The complete variable domain, with remaining parts taken from reference TRBV11-1 and TRBJ1-2, reads EAEVAQSPRYKITEKSQAVAFWCDPISGHATLYWYRQILGQGPELLVQFQDESVVDDSQLPKDRFSAERLKGVDSTLKIQPAELGDSAMYLCASSLGRSKGPTFGSGTRLTVV.

Many counts were recorded for this clonotype. One junction end disagrees with the germline gene, perhaps due to a read error. This rearrangement joins TRBV27 to TRBJ2-3; tentative D call: TRBD2 (5 bases). Germline assignment: CDR1 MNHEY and CDR2 SMNVEV (reference sequence). The CDR3 length is 13 residues. CDR3 sequence reads: CASSNPSTDTQYF. CDR3 DNA: TGTGCCAGCAGTAACCCTAGCACGGATACGCAGTATTTT.

This clonotype was counted a few times. V gene TRBV10-3 combines with J gene TRBJ2-3, with a weak D call TRBD2 (6 bases). There are 14 residues in the CDR3. The V and J ends lost 2 bases and 2 bases respectively, with 8 bases between them. Germline values: CDR1 ENHRY, CDR2 SYGVKD. CDR3 DNA sequence: TGTGCCATCAGTGAGGGCGGGATCACAGATACGCAGTATTTT. This gives the protein CAISEGGITDTQYF.

Many counts were recorded for this clonotype. J is TRBJ2-6 and V is TRBV7-8; TRBD2 might be the D (7 bases). The CDR3 spans 16 residues. Trimming took 5 bases from V and 4 from J, leaving 15 bases between them. From germline, CDR1 is SGHVS and CDR2 FQNEAQ. For the CDR3, the DNA is TGTGCCAGCAGCCTAGGGGGGGGGCGAGGGGCCAACGTCCTGACTTTC. Translation: CASSLGGGRGANVLTF.

In its sample, this clonotype was seen many times. The DNA of the CDR3 is TGTGCCAGCGGGGCTTACAATGAGCAGTTCTTC. Translation: CASGAYNEQFF. This rearrangement joins TRBV7-2 to TRBJ2-1, with D possibly TRBD1 on 5 matching bases. CDR1 and CDR2 (germline): SGHTA, FQGNSA. The CDR3 is 11 residues long. The V and J ends lost 8 bases and 4 bases respectively, with 6 bases between them.